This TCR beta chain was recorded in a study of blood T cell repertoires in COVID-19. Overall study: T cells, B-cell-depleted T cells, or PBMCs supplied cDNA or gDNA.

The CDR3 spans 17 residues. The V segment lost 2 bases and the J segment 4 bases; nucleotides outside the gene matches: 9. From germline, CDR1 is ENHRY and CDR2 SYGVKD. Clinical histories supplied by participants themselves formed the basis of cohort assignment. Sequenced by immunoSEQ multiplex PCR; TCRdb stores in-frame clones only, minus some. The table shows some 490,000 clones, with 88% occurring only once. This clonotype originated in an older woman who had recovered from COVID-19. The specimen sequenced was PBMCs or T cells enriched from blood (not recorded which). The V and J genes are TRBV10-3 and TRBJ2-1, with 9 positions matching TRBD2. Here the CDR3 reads CAISEPAGGRLYNEQFF. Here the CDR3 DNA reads TGTGCCATCAGTGAGCCAGCGGGGGGCCGCCTTTACAATGAGCAGTTCTTC.